Listed below are T cell receptor beta chains from one sample, sequenced in a study of neurological immune-mediated disorders. TCRdb re-called the 5' RACE reads with MiXCR, one entry per CDR3 protein. The repertoire holds about 29,000 distinct CDR3 sequences, with 3% to 3.5% as singletons. Sample: PBMCs. These receptors were taken from a woman in her twenties or thirties with multiple sclerosis. Both conserved end residues are part of each CDR3. D genes are given only for firm matches. Clone size, where shown, is once, few, many, or a class for clones that have expanded.

v_gene	len	d_gene	j_gene	abundance	CDR3aa	CDR3nt
TRBV6-1	15	.	TRBJ1-1	many	CASSVDRGRNTEAFF	TGTGCCAGCAGTGTGGACCGGGGAAGGAACACTGAAGCTTTCTTT
TRBV10-3	14	TRBD2	TRBJ2-3	many	CAIESSGRRDTQYF	TGTGCCATCGAGTCTAGCGGGAGGCGAGATACGCAGTATTTT
TRBV5-1	15	.	TRBJ1-1	many	CASSPDSTVNTEAFF	TGCGCCAGCAGCCCAGATTCGACAGTTAACACTGAAGCTTTCTTT
TRBV18	13	.	TRBJ2-5	many	CASSPGMGDAQYF	TGTGCCAGCTCACCAGGTATGGGTGATGCCCAGTACTTC
TRBV3-1	13	TRBD2	TRBJ2-7	many	CASSQVASGRIHF	TGTGCCAGCAGCCAAGTGGCTAGCGGGAGGATCCACTTC
TRBV7-9	14	TRBD2	TRBJ2-7	.	CASSVTSGIYEQYF	TGTGCCAGCAGCGTAACTAGCGGGATCTACGAGCAGTACTTC
TRBV7-2	13	.	TRBJ1-5	many	CASSEQGNQPQHF	TGTGCCAGCAGCGAACAGGGCAATCAGCCCCAGCATTTT
TRBV4-1	15	TRBD1	TRBJ2-7	.	CASSQDPKGAEEQYF	TGCGCCAGCAGCCAAGATCCGAAGGGGGCGGAAGAGCAGTACTTC
TRBV28	14	.	TRBJ1-4	many	CASSLWSSNEKLFF	TGTGCCAGCAGTTTATGGTCGTCTAATGAAAAACTGTTTTTT
TRBV7-2	14	.	TRBJ2-7	many	CASSLDRTQREQYF	TGTGCCAGCAGCTTAGATCGGACACAAAGGGAGCAGTACTTC
TRBV12-3/TRBV12-4	16	.	TRBJ2-1	many	CASSTGGRGGYNEQFF	TGTGCCAGCAGTACGGGGGGCAGGGGAGGTTACAATGAGCAGTTCTTC
TRBV20-1	13	TRBD1	TRBJ1-6	many	CSARGQLNSPLHF	TGCAGTGCTAGGGGACAGCTGAATTCACCCCTCCACTTT
TRBV12-3/TRBV12-4	17	TRBD1	TRBJ1-5	many	CASSPGTGGLGNQPQNF	TGTGCCAGCAGTCCGGGGACAGGGGGCTTAGGTAATCAGCCCCAGAATTTT
TRBV18	15	.	TRBJ2-7	many	CASSPNYRVSYEQYF	TGTGCCAGCTCACCGAACTACAGGGTATCCTACGAGCAGTACTTC
TRBV20-1	15	TRBD1	TRBJ1-5	many	CSARGGTVGNQPQHF	TGCAGTGCTAGGGGGGGGACAGTTGGAAATCAGCCCCAGCATTTT
TRBV7-2	15	.	TRBJ2-1	many	CASSPRGSGINEQFF	TGTGCCAGCAGCCCCCGGGGCAGCGGCATCAATGAGCAGTTCTTC
TRBV9	15	.	TRBJ2-5	many	CASSVMGKAGETQYF	TGTGCCAGCAGCGTAATGGGAAAGGCCGGCGAGACCCAGTACTTC
TRBV20-1	17	.	TRBJ2-2	many	CSASSLSSHTGTGELFF	TGCAGTGCTAGCTCCCTCAGCTCCCATACCGGGACCGGGGAGCTGTTTTTT
TRBV4-1	13	.	TRBJ1-5	many	CASSLSVNQPQHF	TGCGCCAGCAGCCTGTCAGTCAATCAGCCCCAGCATTTT
TRBV6-5	14	.	TRBJ1-1	many	CASRPQGWDTEAFF	TGTGCCAGCAGGCCACAGGGTTGGGACACTGAAGCTTTCTTT
TRBV27	13	.	TRBJ1-5	medium-sized	CASSLLGSQPQNF	TGTGCCAGCAGTTTACTAGGGTCTCAGCCCCAGAATTTT
TRBV4-2	16	.	TRBJ2-3	few	CASSQDLEGSVNTQYF	TGTGCCAGCAGCCAAGATCTGGAGGGTTCGGTAAATACGCAGTATTTT
TRBV20-1	15	TRBD1	TRBJ1-1	medium-sized	CSARPHQGARTEAFF	TGCAGTGCTAGGCCTCACCAGGGGGCGCGGACTGAAGCTTTCTTT
TRBV18	13	.	TRBJ2-7	.	CASSPGRYYEQYF	TGTGCCAGCTCACCAGGACGGTATTACGAGCAGTACTTC
TRBV12-3/TRBV12-4	15	.	TRBJ1-2	many	CASSLEARGNYGYTF	TGTGCCAGCAGTTTAGAGGCCAGGGGCAACTATGGCTACACCTTC
TRBV4-3	17	.	TRBJ2-6	many	CASSQDLETAGANVLTF	TGCGCCAGCAGCCAAGATTTAGAGACAGCTGGGGCCAACGTCCTGACTTTC
TRBV4-3	15	.	TRBJ1-5	many	CASSQDWVANQPQHF	TGCGCCAGCAGCCAAGATTGGGTAGCCAATCAGCCCCAGCATTTT
TRBV5-1	11	.	TRBJ2-2	many	CASSATGELFF	TGCGCCAGCAGCGCCACCGGGGAGCTGTTTTTT
TRBV5-1	16	TRBD1	TRBJ1-2	many	CASSPMAGQGAYGYTF	TGCGCCAGCAGCCCGATGGCTGGACAGGGGGCCTATGGCTACACCTTC
TRBV20-1	13	.	TRBJ2-5	many	CSATLEVGETQYF	TGCAGTGCTACCTTAGAAGTTGGAGAGACCCAGTACTTC
TRBV20-1	15	.	TRBJ2-7	many	CSARRRDKPYAEQYF	TGCAGTGCTAGACGCCGGGACAAGCCCTACGCGGAGCAGTACTTC
TRBV5-1	16	TRBD2	TRBJ2-2	many	CASSFDGGFDTGELFF	TGCGCCAGCAGCTTCGACGGGGGGTTTGACACCGGGGAGCTGTTTTTT